This is a list of T cell receptor beta chains from one sample in a study of blood T cell repertoires in COVID-19. Method: immunoSEQ multiplex PCR; TCRdb's copy keeps in-frame clones and lacks some. Of roughly 100,000 clones listed, 87% are singletons. Material: peripheral blood. The receptors were sampled from a woman between 50 and 59 years old with COVID-19, enrolled during active disease. CDR3s include the opening cysteine and the closing phenylalanine or tryptophan. D genes are given only for firm matches. Size is omitted from some rows. Given values are once, few, many or a class for expanded clones.

V gene	D gene	clone size	CDR3 length	J gene	CDR3 DNA	CDR3 protein
TRBV7-9	-	-	16	TRBJ2-2	TGTGCCAGCAGCGAAACCGGGACACCCAACACCGGGGAGCTGTTTTTT	CASSETGTPNTGELFF
TRBV10-3	-	-	14	TRBJ2-7	TGTGCCATCAGTGAGTCGGGAACTAGGCTCGAGCAGTACTTC	CAISESGTRLEQYF
TRBV27	TRBD1	-	14	TRBJ1-4	TGTGCCAGCTCTCGGGACAGGTCTAATGAAAAACTGTTTTTT	CASSRDRSNEKLFF
TRBV5-1	-	-	14	TRBJ1-4	TGCGCCAGCAGCTCGACAAACAATTATGAAAAACTGTTTTTT	CASSSTNNYEKLFF
TRBV5-1	-	once	15	TRBJ2-2	TGCGCCAGCAGCTTGCGTGTAGGGGCCGACGGGGAGCTGTTTTTT	CASSLRVGADGELFF
TRBV12-3/TRBV12-4	TRBD1	-	13	TRBJ1-2	TGTGCCAGCAGTCCTGACAGGGACTATGGCTACACCTTC	CASSPDRDYGYTF
TRBV2	TRBD1	-	14	TRBJ2-3	TGTGCCAGCAGGTCCAGGGGGCATCAGGATACGCAGTATTTT	CASRSRGHQDTQYF
TRBV6-2/TRBV6-3	TRBD1	few	13	TRBJ1-5	TGTGCCAGCAGTTTGACAGGGGATCAGCCCCAGCATTTT	CASSLTGDQPQHF
TRBV2	TRBD1	-	14	TRBJ2-2	TGTGCCAGCAGTCGTTTACAGGGGACCGGGGAGCTGTTTTTT	CASSRLQGTGELFF
TRBV7-9	-	-	17	TRBJ2-5	TGTGCCAGCAGCTTAGCGACAGGTTCGGGAAGGGAAGAGACCCAGTACTTC	CASSLATGSGREETQYF
TRBV10-1	TRBD1	-	17	TRBJ2-1	TGCGCCAGCAGCTCTCGTCTAGGACAGGGGATTCACAATGAGCAGTTCTTC	CASSSRLGQGIHNEQFF
TRBV6-6	TRBD1	few	19	TRBJ1-4	TGTGCCAGCAGTCAACCCAGACAGGGGGGGATTGCAACTAATGAAAAACTGTTTTTT	CASSQPRQGGIATNEKLFF
TRBV28	-	-	12	TRBJ1-3	TGTGCCAGCAGTTTAGGTCAGAACACCATATATTTT	CASSLGQNTIYF
TRBV6-5	-	-	14	TRBJ2-7	TGTGCCAGCAGAACCGTGGGGAGCTCCTACGAGCAGTACTTC	CASRTVGSSYEQYF
TRBV15	-	-	15	TRBJ2-5	TGTGCCACCAGCAGAACCGGGACACCCCAAGAGACCCAGTACTTC	CATSRTGTPQETQYF
TRBV18	-	-	15	TRBJ2-7	TGTGCCAGCTCACCACCCGTGGGGGCCTCCTACGAGCAGTACTTC	CASSPPVGASYEQYF
TRBV7-9	TRBD1	-	16	TRBJ2-2	TGTGCCAGCAACCCAGGGTGGTACAGGGGCAACGGGGAGCTGTTTTTT	CASNPGWYRGNGELFF
TRBV7-2	TRBD2	-	14	TRBJ2-1	TGTGCCAGCAGCCCGGGACTAGCGGTCCGAGAGCAGTTCTTC	CASSPGLAVREQFF
TRBV7-9	-	-	15	TRBJ2-3	TGTGCCAGCAGCTCCCGGAAGGGGCCCGCAGATACGCAGTATTTT	CASSSRKGPADTQYF
TRBV2	-	few	13	TRBJ1-5	TGTGCCACTATGGGCAGCCCGTATCAGCCCCAGCATTTT	CATMGSPYQPQHF
TRBV14	TRBD1	-	14	TRBJ2-3	TGTGCCAGCAGCCCGGGACAGGTTAGAGATACGCAGTATTTT	CASSPGQVRDTQYF
TRBV11-3	-	once	16	TRBJ2-1	TGTGCCAGCAGCCGCCATTCTTCTAGCTCCTACAATGAGCAGTTCTTC	CASSRHSSSSYNEQFF
TRBV7-2	-	once	14	TRBJ2-7	TGTGCCACGCGTGCGGGACAGACATCCTACGAGCAGTACTTC	CATRAGQTSYEQYF
TRBV4-1	-	-	15	TRBJ1-1	TGCGCCAGCAGCCAAGAATCAGGGGATGGAACTGAAGCTTTCTTT	CASSQESGDGTEAFF
TRBV6-9	TRBD1	once	15	TRBJ2-7	TGTGCCAGCAGTTCTCCGGACAGGGCCTCCTACGAGCAGTACTTC	CASSSPDRASYEQYF
TRBV5-6	TRBD1	-	15	TRBJ1-1	TGTGCCAGCAGCTTGGCTGGACAGGGGGCAGGGGAAGCTTTCTTT	CASSLAGQGAGEAFF
TRBV10-3	TRBD1	-	13	TRBJ2-7	TGTGCCATCAGTTGGACAGGGGAGGACGAGCAGTACTTC	CAISWTGEDEQYF
TRBV18	TRBD1	-	16	TRBJ1-5	TGTGCCAGCTCACCACCGGGACAGGGCGGCAATCAGCCCCAGCATTTT	CASSPPGQGGNQPQHF
TRBV6-4	TRBD2	-	16	TRBJ2-2	TGTGCCAGCAGTGAGGACGGCGGGGGGTCCCCAGGGGAGCTGTTTTTT	CASSEDGGGSPGELFF
TRBV5-1	TRBD1	once	15	TRBJ2-3	TGCGCCAGCAGTAAGGGACAGGGAGAGACAGATACGCAGTATTTT	CASSKGQGETDTQYF
TRBV12-5	TRBD1	-	15	TRBJ1-1	TGTGCTAGTGGTTTGGTAGGGACAGGTACCACTGAAGCTTTCTTT	CASGLVGTGTTEAFF
TRBV4-1	TRBD1	-	15	TRBJ2-1	TGCGCCAGCAGACTCCTGGGACAGGGCTACAATGAGCAGTTCTTC	CASRLLGQGYNEQFF
TRBV5-8	TRBD1	-	14	TRBJ1-5	TGTGCCAGCAGCTCAGGGGGGAGCAATCAGCCCCAGCATTTT	CASSSGGSNQPQHF
TRBV30	-	-	13	TRBJ1-1	TGTGCCTGGAGTGTCAACACCAACACTGAAGCTTTCTTT	CAWSVNTNTEAFF
TRBV5-4	-	-	15	TRBJ1-2	TGTGCCAGCAGCTCCAAGAGACAGGTGCACTATGGCTACACCTTC	CASSSKRQVHYGYTF
TRBV6-5	TRBD1	once	14	TRBJ1-6	TGTGCCAGCAGTTACTCAGGGGGCGAATCACCCCTCCACTTT	CASSYSGGESPLHF
TRBV19	TRBD1	-	15	TRBJ1-5	TGTGCCAGTAGTAGCGGGACAGGGGGCAATCAGCCCCAGCATTTT	CASSSGTGGNQPQHF
TRBV28	-	few	15	TRBJ1-2	TGTGCCAGCAGCTGGGGCCGCTTCGTGGGCTATGGCTACACCTTC	CASSWGRFVGYGYTF